This TCR beta chain was identified during a study of cytotoxic CD8 clonotypes in ibrutinib-treated CLL. Study results and limitations: At progression, clonality fell back toward baseline after rising at ibrutinib response. Pretreatment clonality was elevated relative to age-matched healthy donors and paralleled circulating CD8+ T-cell counts. Treatment saw public clonotypes, which were uncommon, either contract or stay stable.

This clone was counted between two and nine times. Its antigen is unidentified. The CDR3 runs 14 residues. V dropped 4 bases and J dropped 4 bases, with 14 bases sitting between them. Germline V gene data show CDR1 as SGHRS and CDR2 as YFSETQ. Profiled with immunoSEQ multiplex PCR; TCRdb holds only in-frame clones, not every one. Altogether 140,000 to 150,000 clones are present, 76% being singletons, with the ten largest covering 5.1%. The specimen was PBMCs, collected after 24 months of ibrutinib treatment. The V call is TRBV5-1, the J call TRBJ1-2, with D unresolved. The TCR originated in a human donor with chronic lymphocytic leukemia. The CDR3 here is CASSPLGESYGYTF. For the CDR3, the DNA is TGCGCCAGCAGCCCACTGGGAGAGAGCTATGGCTACACCTTC.